This TCR beta chain was profiled in a study of regulatory T cells in long-lasting Graves disease. Findings and caveats of the study: Only peripheral blood was studied, not thyroid tissue. TRBV28, TRBJ1-2 and TRBJ2-5 were segments that persistent disease favored.

V lost 2 bases to trimming and J lost 1 base, with 11 bases between them. This CDR3 spans 16 amino acids. Germline V lookup: CDR1 MNHGY, CDR2 SVAAGI. Stated time point: persistent/refractory GD, antithyroid drugs over 5 years with positive TRAb. RNA isolated from PBMCs was used to make the TCR library. The diagnosis of Graves' disease used American Thyroid Association guidelines. In this sample, this clonotype turned up many times. Its target is unknown. The authors built TCR beta libraries using iRepertoire HTBI primers and Arm-PCR of CDR3 regions. TCRdb passed the multiplex PCR reads through MiXCR, listing each CDR3 protein once. The table records around 500,000 distinct CDR3 sequences, about 20% of them present only once.

The chain recombines TRBV6-9 with TRBJ2-2; possible D gene TRBD1, 5 bases. The receptor was derived from a female donor with Graves disease. The sequencing here drew on peripheral blood mononuclear cells (PBMCs), taken when the disease was refractory, from a patient treated with antithyroid drugs. As DNA, the CDR3 is TGTGCCAGCAGTTATAGGGGAAGTTGGAACACCGGGGAGCTGTTTTTT. Its protein is CASSYRGSWNTGELFF.